This T cell receptor (beta chain) came from a study of shared clonotypes between healthy human individuals (dated by TCRdb to 2019 to 2021). Broadly, across the study: The cohort comprised a couple of women and a few men aged 18 to 49 years. For each donor, three plates each were used for CD4 naive and CD4 memory, two plates were used for CD8 naive, and one plate was used for CD8 memory. To estimate repertoire size and how much clonotype sharing occurs between individuals, the study deeply sequenced the blood TCR repertoires of 5 or 6 healthy adults. To increase sequencing depth and limit assay-specific biases, different laboratories used diverse techniques to prepare libraries and sequence TCR repertoires. Between about 0.9 and 10 billion PBMCs per donor were obtained by leukapheresis.

This clone was detected a few times. The clone's antigen remains unknown. No much larger clone is present one base from it, and per-base qualities are unavailable. Donors were healthy HIV-negative adults with no recently reported acute infections or vaccinations. Every donor was a Caucasian adult residing in Nashville, Tennessee, USA. Magnetic negative selection was used to enrich CD4+ T cells, after which naive cells were positively selected on CD45RA and the negative fraction became the memory subset. Blood was collected by leukapheresis, and PBMCs were isolated by Ficoll-Histopaque density gradient centrifugation and then cryopreserved in liquid nitrogen vapor phase. Analytical flow cytometry was used to check the purity and quantity of every magnetically sorted T cell population. Each sorted fraction had its genomic DNA isolated and then quantified by UV absorbance on a Nanodrop 2000c. On the study overall, not on this receptor specifically: Higher generation probabilities were observed for clonotypes shared by all four sorted-subset donors than for non-shared clonotypes. Based on pairwise subsampling, the degree of clonotype sharing among donors was expected to be affected by sequencing depth. When four donors were compared, the shared fraction of clonotypes was roughly 5% for naive CD4, 3.5% to 4% for naive CD8, more than 2% for memory CD4, and 0.35% to 0.4% for memory CD8. Sampling was limited to blood, and TCR repertoires in tissue likely differ from TCR repertoires in blood. The genetic and exposure-history diversity represented was limited by the small number of donors. Even with the large sequencing depth, rarefaction of the sorted-subset datasets indicated that sequencing was incomplete. Naive subsets generally had larger estimated clonotype richness than memory subsets.

Using the deep immunoSEQ assay, TCR CDR3 regions were amplified from genomic DNA by multiplex PCR. Genomic DNA extracted from each cell subset was distributed evenly over all wells of several immunoSEQ 96-well plates, and each plate served as one replicate. For sorted subsets, approximately 210 ng of genomic DNA, equivalent to some 30,000 T cell genomes, went into each replicate PCR. Purified libraries were measured with a Qubit 3.0 fluorometer, size-checked on a Bioanalyzer 2100, and measured again with the KAPA Library Quantification kit. Each immunoSEQ 96-well plate was sequenced on its own single-read 150-cycle Illumina NextSeq 550 flow cell. On the authors' methods: Because the immunoSEQ output held only junctional sequences and lacked quality scores, the filtering could not match the filtering applied to full-length reads. Sequences were annotated with PyIR, a Python wrapper for IgBLAST v1.9, and V/J genes and CDR3 were assigned using IMGT germline references. Reads were filtered out if the reads had weak V/J assignments (E-value above 1e-6), no CDR3, stop codons, out-of-frame junctions, or ambiguous translated residues. A V3J clonotype was defined by an identical inferred V gene, J gene, and CDR3 amino acid sequence. To compute the percentage overlap between repertoires, the number of shared unique clonotypes was divided by the size of the smaller repertoire. Three approaches were used to assess repertoire richness: RTK rarefaction, the Chao1 estimator, and Recon v2.1 estimates of unobserved clonotypes. Generation probabilities were computed with OLGA for all TCRbeta clonotypes obtained by the gDNA method from several donors. This immuneACCESS table, as held by TCRdb, lists in-frame sequences with V and J called but not all clones. Of the missing ones, under half trace to an unresolved V gene in checked studies; the others have no known cause. V and J calls plus clone size are reproduced from that table; the DNA served to infer D and trimming. Across this sample there are hundreds of thousands of clones, with approximately 79% seen only once. Approximately 1.8% of the sample comes from the top ten.

Its CDR3 holds 14 amino acids, cysteine through phenylalanine. Only the CDR3 DNA is retained, 42 bases long and in frame from the first base. The junction carries 9 bases between V and J, which are trimmed by 6 bases and 0 bases respectively. The germline V gene gives CDR1 as MDHEN and CDR2 as SYDVKM. This clonotype was sampled from a woman in her 30s in good health. Sequencing was carried out using memory CD4+ T cells sorted from blood. The cell subset or site label, read with the paper, signifies: CD45RA-negative fraction. In this chain, TRBV28 is recombined with TRBJ1-3; too little of a D gene remains to name it. The DNA sequence is given as TGTGCCAGCAGATGGACCCTCTCTGGAAACACCATATATTTT. This codes for CASRWTLSGNTIYF.